The 13 T cell receptor beta chains given below trace back to one sample, sequenced in a study of Graves' ophthalmopathy and Graves' hyperthyroidism. The authors amplified TCR beta CDR3 regions, and they did so from RNA transcripts for repertoire sequencing. An initial RT-PCR round employing HTBI primers preceded a second-round multiplex PCR. MiXCR, run by TCRdb on the multiplex PCR reads, gives a single entry per CDR3 protein. The sample includes some 520,000 distinct CDR3 sequences, over 13% seen only once; the top ten take 8% to 10%. The sequencing sample was made of blood. The receptors stem from a woman aged 25-40 years with Graves' ophthalmopathy.

This clonotype has just a few counts. This sequence joins TRBV6-5 and TRBJ2-7; the D gene is possibly TRBD2 (5 bases). The CDR3 sequence is 15 residues long. Deletions cut 0 bases from V and 3 bases from J, with 12 bases between. Germline CDR1 reads MNHEY; CDR2 reads SVGAGI. The CDR3 sequence is CASSYSLYGVYEQYF. The CDR3 nucleotides are TGTGCCAGCAGTTACTCGCTTTACGGGGTCTACGAGCAGTACTTC.

This clonotype was seen many times. J is TRBJ2-7 and V is TRBV11-1; 10 bases are a match to TRBD2. CDR1 SGHAT and CDR2 FQDESV come from the germline V gene (reference sequence). CDR3 length: 16 residues. The junction had 8 bases not matched to a gene; V was cut back by 1 base and J by 5 bases. Here the CDR3 reads CASSLGGSGRRDEQYF. The CDR3 bases are TGTGCCAGCAGCTTAGGCGGTAGCGGGAGGAGAGACGAGCAGTACTTC.

This clonotype was recorded many times. The J gene is TRBJ1-1, the V gene TRBV11-2, with no clear D. Germline V CDR1 and CDR2: SGHAT, FQNNGV. The V gene lost 5 bases and the J gene lost 4 bases, with 20 bases spanning the gap. This CDR3 contains 16 residues. The CDR3 nucleotides are TGTGCCAGCAGCCTCAAGCGTTACACGAGGGCCACTGAAGCTTTCTTT. Its translation: CASSLKRYTRATEAFF.

This clonotype was seen many times. V is TRBV20-1 and J is TRBJ1-5, with 12 bases identical to TRBD1. V was clipped by 4 bases and J by 5 bases; unmatched bases: 6. Germline CDR1 is DFQATT and CDR2 is SNEGSKA (reference sequence). There are 15 residues in the CDR3. CDR3 sequence reads: CSANPGQGADQPQHF. CDR3 DNA: TGCAGTGCTAATCCGGGACAGGGGGCGGATCAGCCCCAGCATTTT.

This clonotype was found many times. The J gene is TRBJ1-1, the V gene TRBV6-1; D gene uncertain. This CDR3 has 12 amino acids. Trimming took off 6 bases at V and 8 bases at J, with 13 bases between the two ends. In germline, CDR1 is MNHNS, CDR2 SASEGT. CDR3 sequence reads: CASRADWREAFF. The CDR3 nucleotides are TGTGCCAGCAGGGCGGACTGGCGAGAAGCTTTCTTT.

The table lists this clonotype with a count of one. Being one base from a much bigger clone, this may be a read error. This is likely a read error, given that the CDR3 carries no conserved phenylalanine or tryptophan at its end. The chain is built from TRBV6-1 and TRBJ1-2; D might be TRBD1 (5 bases). Germline lookup yields CDR1 MNHNS and CDR2 SASEGT. Trimming removed 11 bases from V and 4 bases from J, with 20 bases in between. The CDR3 covers 14 residues. CDR3 loop: CAAARNGGSYGYTV. The CDR3 nucleotides are TGTGCCGCTGCCCGCAATGGGGGGAGCTATGGCTACACCGTC.

This clonotype occurred many times. J is TRBJ1-3 and V is TRBV6-1; no definite D call. CDR3 size: 15 residues. Germline values: CDR1 MNHNS, CDR2 SASEGT. V lost 0 bases to trimming and J lost 1 base, with 7 bases between them. This CDR3 is CASSEAGDSGNTIYF. CDR3 sequence (DNA): TGTGCCAGCAGTGAAGCAGGAGATTCTGGAAACACCATATATTTT.

The V and J genes are TRBV18 and TRBJ1-1, with D tentatively TRBD1 (6 bases). V was cut by 5 bases and J by 0 bases, with 16 bases left in between. Germline V CDR1 and CDR2: KGHSH, LQKENI. This CDR3 region has 16 residues. CDR3 sequence (DNA): TGTGCCAGCTCATTAGGGGGGCCCGGCATGAACACTGAAGCTTTCTTT. Protein product: CASSLGGPGMNTEAFF. The full variable domain, completed using reference TRBV18 and TRBJ1-1, is NAGVMQNPRHLVRRRGQEARLRCSPMKGHSHVYWYRQLPEEGLKFMVYLQKENIIDESGMPKERFSAEFPKEGPSILRIQQVVRGDSAAYFCASSLGGPGMNTEAFFGQGTRLTVV.

There are a few counts of this clonotype. The J gene is TRBJ1-1, the V gene TRBV13; no definite D call. The V end lost 5 bases, the J end lost 7 bases, and 17 bases lay between the germline ends. The CDR3 has 14 residues. Per germline, CDR1 PRHDT and CDR2 FYEKMQ (reference sequence). CDR3 amino acids: CASSARWAAFEAFF. The CDR3 DNA is TGTGCCAGCAGCGCCCGGTGGGCCGCCTTTGAAGCTTTCTTT.

This clonotype was observed at least ten times. In DNA form, the CDR3 reads TGTGCCAGCAGTTTATCCTCGGGACAGGGTTATTGGGGACAGTACTTC. Translated, it gives CASSLSSGQGYWGQYF. The chain couples TRBV28 to TRBJ2-5; 9 bases fit TRBD1. The CDR3 length is 16 residues. After removal of 1 base from V and 11 bases from J, the junction contained 14 bases not matched to a gene. Germline V gene lookup returns CDR1 MDHEN and CDR2 SYDVKM.

This clonotype was observed at least ten times. The CDR3 region is CASRQTLTGRDTEAFF. CDR3 nucleotide sequence: TGTGCCAGCAGACAGACCCTGACGGGGCGCGACACTGAAGCTTTCTTT. This chain joins TRBV12-3 or TRBV12-4 and TRBJ1-1; tentative D call: TRBD1 (5 bases). The CDR3 covers 16 residues. Trimming cost V 6 bases and J 3 bases, with 20 bases left between them.

In this sample, this clonotype turned up many times. The chain combines TRBV5-1 with TRBJ2-3, with D possibly matching TRBD2 (6 bases). CDR3 length: 14 amino acids. Germline loops: CDR1 SGHRS, CDR2 YFSETQ. Trimming took 7 bases from V and 1 from J, leaving 13 bases between them. The DNA of the CDR3 is TGCGCCAGCCGTGACGGGGGACGCACAGATACGCAGTATTTT. It translates to CASRDGGRTDTQYF.

In its sample, this clonotype was seen many times. The J gene is TRBJ1-2, the V gene TRBV28, with a tentative D call TRBD1 (5 bases). CDR1 and CDR2 (germline): MDHEN, SYDVKM. This CDR3 has 14 amino acids. Between the trimmed V and J ends, which lost 2 bases and 4 bases, there was a span of 11 bases. Written as DNA, the CDR3 is TGTGCCAGCAGTTTAAGGGGAAGGAGCTATGGCTACACCTTC. This sequence encodes CASSLRGRSYGYTF.